This passage covers 11 T cell receptor beta chains from one sample sequenced in a study of blood T cell repertoires in COVID-19. The assay was immunoSEQ multiplex PCR, and TCRdb's table has in-frame clones only and misses some. The table records 320,000 or so clones, approximately 89% of them present only once. Sequenced sample: PBMCs or T cells enriched from blood (not recorded which). Source of these receptors: a young man who had recovered from COVID-19.

This chain joins TRBV9 and TRBJ1-5; D is undetermined. This CDR3 is 13 amino acids long. With 0 bases removed from V and 9 bases from J, the gap between germline ends came to 10 bases. Germline CDR1 is SGDLS and CDR2 is YYNGEE. The CDR3 reads CASSVGRAGPQHF. The CDR3 DNA reads TGTGCCAGCAGCGTAGGGAGGGCAGGGCCCCAGCATTTT.

This clone has a handful of counts. The J gene is TRBJ1-6, the V gene TRBV28; TRBD1 matches 8 bases. The germline gives CDR1 MDHEN, CDR2 SYDVKM. This CDR3 spans 14 amino acids. V was clipped by 7 bases and J by 5 bases; unmatched bases: 4. Written as DNA, the CDR3 is TGTGCCAGCACCCAGGGGGCACATAATTCACCCCTCCACTTT. Translated: CASTQGAHNSPLHF.

Written as DNA, the CDR3 is TGTGCCAGCAGTTTAACTAGCGGGGGGTACACAGATACGCAGTATTTT. This codes for CASSLTSGGYTDTQYF. The chain links TRBV27 to TRBJ2-3; 12 bases match TRBD2. CDR3 size: 16 residues. V lost 2 bases, J lost 2 bases, and 2 bases stayed unmatched. The germline V gene has CDR1 MNHEY and CDR2 SMNVEV (reference sequence).

The chain carries TRBV6-5 and TRBJ1-1; D remains ambiguous. Trimming shortened V by 10 bases and J by 8 bases, and 20 bases separated the two germline ends. The CDR3 runs 13 residues. CDR1 is MNHEY and CDR2 is SVGAGI in the germline V gene. CDR3: CATLTLAPEEAFF. CDR3 DNA: TGTGCCACCCTCACCTTAGCACCAGAGGAAGCTTTCTTT.

This clone occurred once. Additional DNA sequences in this sample encode the identical CDR3. V gene TRBV27 combines with J gene TRBJ2-7, with D perhaps matching TRBD1 (5 bases). CDR3 length equals 13 residues. Germline V gene data show CDR1 as MNHEY and CDR2 as SMNVEV (reference sequence). V lost 6 bases to trimming and J lost 0 bases, with 9 bases between them. The CDR3 is CASSLDSSYEQYF. In DNA, the CDR3 is TGTGCCAGCAGCCTCGACAGCTCCTACGAGCAGTACTTC.

V usage is TRBV18 and J usage is TRBJ1-4, with a possible D match to TRBD1 (5 bases). CDR3 length equals 15 residues. Germline lookup yields CDR1 KGHSH and CDR2 LQKENI. Trimming shortened V by 3 bases and J by 5 bases, and 13 bases separated the two germline ends. CDR3 sequence (DNA): TGTGCCAGCTCACCGTCCGTAGGGGCCAATGAAAAACTGTTTTTT. As protein: CASSPSVGANEKLFF.

This clone was counted only a few times. This CDR3 is CASSLGTGWNTGELFF. CDR3 DNA sequence: TGTGCCAGCAGCTTAGGGACAGGGTGGAACACCGGGGAGCTGTTTTTT. The chain is built from TRBV7-3 and TRBJ2-2, with 9 bases lining up with TRBD1. Germline CDR1 reads SGHTA; CDR2 reads FQGTGA. The CDR3 totals 16 residues. Trimming took 2 bases from V and 1 from J; bases not matched to a gene: 2.

CDR3 amino acids: CASSSGQGLSEQYF. The CDR3 nucleotides read TGCGCCAGCAGCTCCGGACAGGGGTTGAGCGAGCAGTACTTC. This chain uses TRBV5-1 with TRBJ2-7; 9 nucleotides line up with TRBD1. The CDR3 loop spans 14 amino acids. The germline gives CDR1 SGHRS, CDR2 YFSETQ. With V trimmed by 3 bases and J by 6 bases, 7 bases remained unmatched.

This chain uses TRBV6-4 with TRBJ1-6, with 8 bases identical to TRBD1. Germline CDR1 reads MRHNA; CDR2 reads SNTAGT. V shed 4 bases, J shed 10 bases, and the junction held 3 bases outside the gene matches. CDR3 length equals 13 residues. The CDR3 region is CASSVDRDSPLHF. In DNA, the CDR3 is TGTGCCAGCAGTGTGGACAGGGACTCACCCCTCCACTTT.

CDR3: CASRRDIAGNTIYF. The CDR3 nucleotides read TGTGCCAGCAGGCGAGACATAGCTGGAAACACCATATATTTT. The chain recombines TRBV6-5 with TRBJ1-3, with D hard to call. V lost 6 bases and J lost 2, with 11 bases in between. This CDR3 has 14 amino acids. Germline assignment: CDR1 MNHEY and CDR2 SVGAGI.

The chain links TRBV2 to TRBJ2-1; TRBD2 aligns across 14 bases. Trimming removed 4 bases from V and 2 bases from J; junction bases left unmatched: 7. The CDR3 contains 18 residues. CDR1 and CDR2 from the germline V gene are SNHLY and FYNNEI. The CDR3 nucleotides read TGTGCCAGCAGTGGGGGGACTAGCGGGGGCCAACCCTACAATGAGCAGTTCTTC. Its protein product is CASSGGTSGGQPYNEQFF.